This T cell receptor (beta chain) stems from a study of blood T cell repertoires in COVID-19. Study overall: COVID-19 samples from acute and convalescent phases originated in the United States, Italy and Spain. In each case, the material was cDNA or gDNA derived from T cells, B-cell-depleted T cells, or PBMCs.

Per the study methods: It was from reference gene primer amplification that nucleated cell counts were estimated. Assay: immunoSEQ multiplex PCR; the TCRdb copy retains only in-frame clones and omits some. Clonal size and the V and J genes are those of that table, whereas D and trimming came from the DNA. The data hold about 260,000 clones, with over 80% observed a single time. The CDR3 contains 15 residues. Per the germline V gene, CDR1 is GTSNPN and CDR2 is SVGIG (reference sequence). The V end was cut by 3 bases, the J end by 0 bases, with 12 bases between. The receptor was derived from a man in his sixties who had recovered from COVID-19. The specimen sequenced was peripheral blood. The chain couples TRBV30 to TRBJ2-1; weak D call: TRBD1 (5 bases). The CDR3 nucleotides read TGTGCCTGGAGCCTGGGGCTAAGCTCCTACAATGAGCAGTTCTTC. Protein product: CAWSLGLSSYNEQFF.